Shown below are 28 T cell receptor beta chains from a single sample sequenced in a study of siplizumab effects on memory and regulatory T cells. This table comes from immunoSEQ multiplex PCR, and its TCRdb copy is limited to in-frame clones, with some not included. Of tens of thousands of clones in the sample, 95% to 98% are singletons; the top ten hold 0.95% to 1.4%. The specimen was naive CD8+ T cells sorted from blood. The receptors stem from a human donor in good health.

This chain uses TRBV27 with TRBJ2-7; D gene uncertain. The CDR3 length is 12 residues. Between the trimmed V and J ends, which lost 5 bases and 2 bases, there was a span of 7 bases. Germline lookup yields CDR1 MNHEY and CDR2 SMNVEV (reference sequence). This CDR3 is CASSALPYEQYF. In DNA form, the CDR3 reads TGTGCCAGCAGTGCCCTACCCTACGAGCAGTACTTC.

The genes are TRBV7-9 and TRBJ2-2, with D perhaps matching TRBD2 (6 bases). V lost 1 base, J lost 1 base, and 10 bases lay in between. This CDR3 contains 16 residues. Germline V gene data show CDR1 as SEHNR and CDR2 as FQNEAQ (reference sequence). The CDR3 region has the DNA TGTGCCAGCAGCTTAGTGAGTAGCGGGAACACCGGGGAGCTGTTTTTT. Residues: CASSLVSSGNTGELFF.

The chain carries TRBV10-3 and TRBJ2-7; 8 nucleotides align to TRBD2. The length of the CDR3 is 15 residues. Germline V gives CDR1 ENHRY, CDR2 SYGVKD. Trimming at V came to 3 bases and at J to 5 bases, leaving 9 bases not matched to a gene. The CDR3 bases are TGTGCCATCAGTGAAGGCGGGAGGAAGGGGGACGAGCAGTACTTC. This sequence encodes CAISEGGRKGDEQYF.

This clone is a singleton in its sample. For the CDR3, the DNA is TGTGCCAGTAGTATTTTAGCGGGCCTCTACAATGAGCAGTTCTTC. This encodes CASSILAGLYNEQFF. This chain connects TRBV19 to TRBJ2-1, with 7 bases identical to TRBD2. Germline V CDR1 and CDR2: LNHDA, SQIVND (reference sequence). The V and J ends lost 3 bases and 3 bases, in that order; junction bases with no gene match: 5. This CDR3 is 15 amino acids long.

V is TRBV19 and J is TRBJ2-1; TRBD2 agrees at 11 bases. The CDR3 sequence is 19 residues long. Germline-derived CDR1 and CDR2 are LNHDA and SQIVND (reference sequence). V shed 5 bases and J 0 bases; nucleotides not matched to a gene: 12. The CDR3 is CASSDKTSGITFSYNEQFF. CDR3 nucleotide sequence: TGTGCCAGTAGTGATAAGACTAGCGGGATCACCTTCTCCTACAATGAGCAGTTCTTC.

This clone was recorded only once. The chain employs TRBV6-6 and TRBJ1-5; 7 bases are a match to TRBD1. This CDR3 has 15 amino acids. CDR1 MNHNY and CDR2 SVGAGI come from the germline V gene (reference sequence). V dropped 6 bases and J dropped 3; count of bases not matched to a gene: 8. In DNA, the CDR3 is TGTGCCAGCAGAAAATCCGGACAGGACAATCAGCCCCAGCATTTT. Its translation is CASRKSGQDNQPQHF.

This clone appeared a single time. J is TRBJ2-5 and V is TRBV4-1, with 10 bases matching TRBD2. There are 15 residues in the CDR3. From germline, CDR1 is MGHRA and CDR2 YSYEKL. V was clipped by 3 bases and J by 1 base; unmatched bases: 2. CDR3 coding DNA: TGCGCCAGCAGCCAGCGGACTAGCGGCCAAGAGACCCAGTACTTC. Its translation is CASSQRTSGQETQYF.

To note about this clone: One end of the junction does not line up with germline, which may come from a read error. The chain carries TRBV10-1 and TRBJ2-3, with D hard to call. The CDR3 contains 11 residues. Looked up from germline, CDR1 is WNHNN and CDR2 is SYGVQD (reference sequence). As DNA, the CDR3 is TGCGCCAGCAGCGAGTCAAATACGCAGTATTTT. It yields the protein CASSESNTQYF.

The chain employs TRBV7-3 and TRBJ2-3, with 13 nucleotides matching TRBD2. V lost 5 bases to trimming and J lost 4 bases; unmatched junction nucleotides: 3. The germline V gene encodes CDR1 SGHTA and CDR2 FQGTGA. This CDR3 has 15 residues. The CDR3 DNA sequence: TGTGCCAGCAGCCGGACTAGCGGGAGTGCAGATACGCAGTATTTT. Protein sequence: CASSRTSGSADTQYF.

The chain has TRBV4-3 and TRBJ2-1, with TRBD2 identical over 8 bases. This CDR3 contains 15 residues. The V segment lost 1 base and the J segment 3 bases; nucleotides outside the gene matches: 2. In germline, CDR1 is LGHNA, CDR2 YSLEER. CDR3 DNA: TGCGCCAGCAGCCAAGCCGGGACTAGCTACAATGAGCAGTTCTTC. This translates into CASSQAGTSYNEQFF.

This rearrangement joins TRBV20-1 to TRBJ2-7, with a weak D call TRBD1 (6 bases). Germline V gene lookup returns CDR1 DFQATT and CDR2 SNEGSKA (reference sequence). V was pared by 7 bases and J by 2 bases, with 9 bases between. The CDR3 is made up of 11 amino acids. The CDR3 protein is CSGQGTYEQYF. CDR3 nucleotides: TGCAGTGGTCAGGGGACCTACGAGCAGTACTTC.

This chain uses TRBV27 with TRBJ2-7, with D perhaps assigned TRBD1 or TRBD2 (5 bases each). The ends were cut back, 3 bases at V and 4 bases at J, with 13 bases in the middle. The CDR3 extends over 14 amino acids. Germline CDR1 reads MNHEY; CDR2 reads SMNVEV (reference sequence). The CDR3 loop is CASSFAGSIYEQYF. In DNA, the CDR3 is TGTGCCAGCAGTTTCGCAGGGAGCATTTACGAGCAGTACTTC.

The chain is built from TRBV18 and TRBJ2-7, with D possibly being TRBD1 (6 bases). Germline assignment: CDR1 KGHSH and CDR2 LQKENI. The CDR3 runs to 16 residues. V lost 2 bases and J 1 base, leaving 15 bases between the germline ends. The CDR3: CASSPSPGHLSYEQYF. The CDR3 DNA is TGTGCCAGCTCACCATCACCGGGACATCTGTCCTACGAGCAGTACTTC.

CDR3 sequence reads: CSVEGTYTDTQYF. CDR3 bases: TGCAGCGTTGAGGGGACTTACACAGATACGCAGTATTTT. The chain carries TRBV29-1 and TRBJ2-3, with D perhaps matching TRBD2 (6 bases). Germline values: CDR1 SQVTM, CDR2 ANQGSEA. Trimming shortened V by 3 bases and J by 2 bases, and 9 bases separated the two germline ends. The CDR3 contains 13 residues.

The CDR3 DNA sequence: TGCAGCGTTGGGATGGGACTAGCGGGCGAGCAGTACTTC. Protein: CSVGMGLAGEQYF. The gene calls are TRBV29-1 and TRBJ2-7; 12 bases are a match to TRBD2. The junction had 4 bases not matched to a gene; V was cut back by 4 bases and J by 6 bases. The CDR3 sequence is 13 residues long. Germline CDR1 is SQVTM and CDR2 is ANQGSEA.

This rearrangement joins TRBV10-2 to TRBJ2-7; D is unclear. This CDR3 has 14 amino acids. Germline V CDR1 and CDR2: WSHSY, SAAADI. V dropped 2 bases and J dropped 0 bases, with 8 bases sitting between them. The CDR3 region is CASSEKESSYEQYF. The DNA for the CDR3 is TGCGCCAGCAGTGAGAAGGAGAGCTCCTACGAGCAGTACTTC.

The chain links TRBV19 to TRBJ2-2; no definite D call. The CDR3 has 10 amino acids. Trimming shortened V by 11 bases and J by 7 bases, and 8 bases separated the two germline ends. CDR1 LNHDA and CDR2 SQIVND come from the germline V gene (reference sequence). The CDR3 region is CASKYGELFF. As DNA, the CDR3 is TGTGCCTCCAAGTACGGGGAGCTGTTTTTT.

This chain connects TRBV29-1 to TRBJ2-3; 9 bases are a match to TRBD1. V trimming: 4 bases; J trimming: 1 base; junction bases outside the gene matches: 0. The CDR3 consists of 13 residues. The V gene's germline CDR1 is SQVTM and CDR2 ANQGSEA. The CDR3 DNA reads as TGCAGCGTTGGGGACAGGGGCACAGATACGCAGTATTTT. It codes for CSVGDRGTDTQYF.

The chain has TRBV18 and TRBJ2-1; D gene ambiguous. This CDR3 is built from 15 residues. Germline CDR1 is KGHSH and CDR2 is LQKENI. Trimming took off 3 bases at V and 4 bases at J, with 13 bases between the two ends. The CDR3 sequence is CASSPSVREYNEQFF. In nucleotides, the CDR3 is TGTGCCAGCTCACCGTCAGTCCGTGAATACAATGAGCAGTTCTTC.

V usage is TRBV25-1 and J usage is TRBJ2-1, with 8 positions matching TRBD2. Looked up from germline, CDR1 is MGHDK and CDR2 is SYGVNS. The CDR3 totals 14 residues. With 6 bases clipped from V and 6 bases from J, the junction kept 7 bases outside the gene matches. CDR3 in amino acids: CASSGSGSGNEQFF. The CDR3 nucleotides read TGTGCCAGCAGCGGGAGCGGGAGTGGCAATGAGCAGTTCTTC.

This chain links TRBV14 with TRBJ2-1; unclear D gene. V was trimmed by 1 base and J by 2 bases, leaving 9 bases between them. CDR3 length: 15 residues. Germline loops: CDR1 SGHDN, CDR2 FVKESK. DNA of the CDR3: TGTGCCAGCAGCCAAGTCTTAGGTCCCTACAATGAGCAGTTCTTC. Translating it yields CASSQVLGPYNEQFF.

The chain has TRBV14 and TRBJ2-2; 7 bases are a match to TRBD2. CDR3 length: 15 residues. The V gene's germline CDR1 is SGHDN and CDR2 FVKESK. With V trimmed by 0 bases and J by 13 bases, 11 bases remained unmatched. The CDR3 nucleotides read TGTGCCAGCAGCCAAGATCTTGCGGCGGGAGTGCCGCTGTTTTTT. The encoded protein is CASSQDLAAGVPLFF.

The V and J genes are TRBV6-1 and TRBJ2-3; D is ambiguous. The CDR3 has 15 amino acids. V shed 1 base and J shed 0 bases, with 8 bases lying between them. Germline V gene sequence: CDR1 MNHNS, CDR2 SASEGT. CDR3 sequence (DNA): TGTGCCAGCAGTGAAGGCCGGGTTAGCACAGATACGCAGTATTTT. It codes for CASSEGRVSTDTQYF.

This sequence joins TRBV4-1 and TRBJ1-1; no definite D call. CDR3 length equals 10 residues. The germline V gene has CDR1 MGHRA and CDR2 YSYEKL. V was clipped by 1 base and J by 8 bases, with 2 bases between them. The CDR3, as DNA: TGCGCCAGCAGCCAAGTGGAAGCTTTCTTT. It encodes CASSQVEAFF.

The rearrangement uses TRBV14 and TRBJ1-1; 8 nucleotides match TRBD1. The V and J ends lost 4 bases and 4 bases, in that order; junction bases with no gene match: 5. The CDR3 has 14 residues. CDR1 is SGHDN and CDR2 is FVKESK in the germline V gene. The CDR3 nucleotides read TGTGCCAGCAGCCCCGGACAGGGTGGCACTGAAGCTTTCTTT. It is translated as CASSPGQGGTEAFF. The entire variable domain, with the rest obtained from reference TRBV14 and TRBJ1-1, is as follows: EAGVTQFPSHSVIEKGQTVTLRCDPISGHDNLYWYRRVMGKEIKFLLHFVKESKQDESGMPNNRFLAERTGGTYSTLKVQPAELEDSGVYFCASSPGQGGTEAFFGQGTRLTVV.

J is TRBJ1-1 and V is TRBV6-6; D is undetermined. The CDR3 loop spans 15 amino acids. Per germline, CDR1 MNHNY and CDR2 SVGAGI (reference sequence). The V end was cut by 6 bases, the J end by 0 bases, with 14 bases between. CDR3 loop: CASRPEATMNTEAFF. CDR3 bases: TGTGCCAGCAGACCCGAAGCGACCATGAACACTGAAGCTTTCTTT.

The chain combines TRBV10-3 with TRBJ1-1; tentatively, D is TRBD1 (5 bases). Germline V gives CDR1 ENHRY, CDR2 SYGVKD. Trimming took off 4 bases at V and 2 bases at J, with 11 bases between the two ends. CDR3 length: 14 amino acids. The chain's CDR3 is CAISVPTVNTEAFF. In DNA, the CDR3 is TGTGCCATCAGTGTTCCGACAGTTAACACTGAAGCTTTCTTT.

The V and J genes are TRBV30 and TRBJ2-3, with TRBD1 matching 7 bases. The V gene end was trimmed by 2 bases and the J gene end by 0 bases; junction bases not matched to a gene: 2. The germline CDR1 and CDR2 sequences are GTSNPN and SVGIG (reference sequence). This CDR3 comprises 14 residues. CDR3: CAWSWTGSTDTQYF. For the CDR3, the DNA is TGTGCCTGGAGTTGGACAGGCAGCACAGATACGCAGTATTTT. The full variable domain, rest sourced from reference TRBV30 and TRBJ2-3, is SQTIHQWPATLVQPVGSPLSLECTVEGTSNPNLYWYRQAAGRGLQLLFYSVGIGQISSEVPQNLSASRPQDRQFILSSKKLLLSDSGFYLCAWSWTGSTDTQYFGPGTRLTVL.